A single sample is the source of the 6 T cell receptor beta chains below, sequenced in a study of Ad26.COV2.S vaccination and SARS-CoV-2 variants (dated by TCRdb to about 2021). Library method: the immunoSEQ multiplex PCR assay. TCRdb holds this immuneACCESS table with in-frame rearrangements only. Some clones are missing; in checked studies, unresolved V genes explain under half, and the rest has no known cause. This sample lists about 180,000 clones; around nine tenths were detected once. The ten most abundant clones make up about 5.9% of the sample. Explained via the paper, the time point label denotes: individuals recovered from natural SARS-CoV-2 infection. Here the sequenced sample was peripheral blood, taken after recovery from COVID-19. All receptors come from a human donor who had recovered from COVID-19.

The CDR3 spells CASIPIGVTYEQYF. The CDR3 DNA follows: TGTGCCAGCATTCCCATTGGAGTAACCTACGAGCAGTACTTC. The chain has TRBV28 and TRBJ2-7; D remains ambiguous. The germline V and J ends were trimmed by 7 bases and 2 bases, with 15 bases remaining between them. The CDR3 contains 14 residues. Germline V lookup: CDR1 MDHEN, CDR2 SYDVKM.

The rearrangement joins TRBV24-1 to TRBJ2-2; the match to TRBD1 covers 12 bases. Germline loops: CDR1 KGHDR, CDR2 SFDVKD. J lost 7 bases, V lost 7 bases, and 12 bases had no gene match. The CDR3 is 17 residues long. CDR3 DNA sequence: TGTGCCACCAGCCTCCCCTCGGGACAGGGGGCCGTCGGGGAGCTGTTTTTT. This gives the protein CATSLPSGQGAVGELFF.

About this clone itself: This specimen includes other DNA sequences encoding the same CDR3. This chain connects TRBV2 to TRBJ1-1, with TRBD1 matching over 12 bases. Germline lookup yields CDR1 SNHLY and CDR2 FYNNEI. Trimming at V came to 6 bases and at J to 4 bases, leaving 0 bases not matched to a gene. The CDR3 has 13 residues. The DNA for the CDR3 is TGTGCCAGCAGGGGACAGGGGGCCACTGAAGCTTTCTTT. It codes for CASRGQGATEAFF.

The chain combines TRBV20-1 with TRBJ2-1; D unresolved. The germline V gene encodes CDR1 DFQATT and CDR2 SNEGSKA (reference sequence). V lost 3 bases, J lost 7 bases, and 7 bases lay in between. The CDR3 extends over 11 amino acids. CDR3 nucleotide sequence: TGCAGTGCTAGTAGGGTAAATGAGCAGTTCTTC. It is translated as CSASRVNEQFF.

This clone appeared once. This sequence joins TRBV5-1 and TRBJ2-5; TRBD1 or TRBD2 may be the D gene (7 bases each). There are 14 residues in the CDR3. From germline, CDR1 is SGHRS and CDR2 YFSETQ. V was cut by 3 bases and J by 4 bases, with 13 bases left in between. CDR3: CASSWEGQRETQYF. The CDR3 DNA reads as TGCGCCAGCAGCTGGGAGGGACAGCGAGAGACCCAGTACTTC.

V gene TRBV12-3 or TRBV12-4 combines with J gene TRBJ1-1, with 8 bases matching TRBD1. This CDR3 has 13 amino acids. After removal of 6 bases from V and 3 bases from J, the junction contained 3 bases not matched to a gene. The CDR3 bases are TGTGCCAGCAGGTCGACAGGGGACACTGAAGCTTTCTTT. Its protein product is CASRSTGDTEAFF.